This is a list of T cell receptor beta chains from one sample in a study of beta chain features in type 1 diabetes. The method was immunoSEQ multiplex PCR; TCRdb's version includes in-frame clones alone and lacks a portion of them. The sample includes around 53,000 clones, 55% to 75% of them seen just once. Sequenced input: stem cell memory CD4+ T cells from blood. The source is a woman in her 30s with type 1 diabetes. CDR3s include the opening cysteine and the closing phenylalanine or tryptophan. Each record gives: D gene, V gene, J gene, clone size, CDR3 DNA, CDR3 protein. D genes are given only for firm matches. Where a row states a size, it is once, few, many or the class of an expanded clone; other rows omit it.

d_call: .
v_call: TRBV19
j_call: TRBJ2-2
clone_size: .
cdr3_nt: TGTGCCAGTAGCTCCCAGGGGCTAGCCCCCGTCAGGACCGGGGAGCTGTTTTTT
cdr3_aa: CASSSQGLAPVRTGELFF

d_call: .
v_call: TRBV7-3
j_call: TRBJ1-3
clone_size: .
cdr3_nt: TGTGCCAGCAGCTTACATGGGGGCGCGGGAAACACCATATATTTT
cdr3_aa: CASSLHGGAGNTIYF

d_call: .
v_call: TRBV7-9
j_call: TRBJ1-1
clone_size: once
cdr3_nt: TGTGCCAGCAGCCAGGGTCTTGAAGCTTTCTTT
cdr3_aa: CASSQGLEAFF

d_call: .
v_call: TRBV5-1
j_call: TRBJ2-7
clone_size: once
cdr3_nt: TGCGCCAGCAGCTTGGCCTCACAATCCTACGAGCAGTACTTC
cdr3_aa: CASSLASQSYEQYF

d_call: .
v_call: TRBV2
j_call: TRBJ2-1
clone_size: .
cdr3_nt: TGTGCCAGCAGACAAGGACAGTCCAATGAGCAGTTCTTC
cdr3_aa: CASRQGQSNEQFF

d_call: .
v_call: TRBV29-1
j_call: TRBJ2-1
clone_size: .
cdr3_nt: TGCAGCGTTGAAGAGAACAGGGAAACGCAGTTCTTC
cdr3_aa: CSVEENRETQFF

d_call: TRBD1
v_call: TRBV5-1
j_call: TRBJ1-1
clone_size: .
cdr3_nt: TGCGCCAGCAGCCCGGGGGACAGGGAGTTGTGGAACACTGAAGCTTTCTTT
cdr3_aa: CASSPGDRELWNTEAFF

d_call: .
v_call: TRBV6-5
j_call: TRBJ1-3
clone_size: .
cdr3_nt: TGTGCCAGCAGTTACGGGGCCCAGTGGGGAAACACCATATATTTT
cdr3_aa: CASSYGAQWGNTIYF

d_call: .
v_call: TRBV6-5
j_call: TRBJ1-2
clone_size: .
cdr3_nt: TGTGCCAGCAGTTACTCGTGGGGCGGCTACACCTTC
cdr3_aa: CASSYSWGGYTF

d_call: TRBD2
v_call: TRBV7-2
j_call: TRBJ2-7
clone_size: .
cdr3_nt: TGTGCCAGCAGTCCACAGATCAGCGGGAGGTCTTCCTACGAGCAGTACTTC
cdr3_aa: CASSPQISGRSSYEQYF

d_call: TRBD2
v_call: TRBV2
j_call: TRBJ2-5
clone_size: .
cdr3_nt: TGTGCCAGCAGTGGCCTTACTAGCGCTAAAGAGACCCAGTACTTC
cdr3_aa: CASSGLTSAKETQYF

d_call: .
v_call: TRBV6-5
j_call: TRBJ2-1
clone_size: .
cdr3_nt: TGTGCCAGCAGTTACGACGCGGGAAGATCCTACAATGAGCAGTTCTTC
cdr3_aa: CASSYDAGRSYNEQFF

d_call: TRBD2
v_call: TRBV30
j_call: TRBJ2-7
clone_size: .
cdr3_nt: TGTGCCTGGAGTGTAGTAGCGGGCAACGAGCAGTACTTC
cdr3_aa: CAWSVVAGNEQYF

d_call: .
v_call: TRBV5-1
j_call: TRBJ2-5
clone_size: .
cdr3_nt: TGCGCCAGCAGCTTGTTGGCGGCCATGGCCTCCCAAGAGACCCAGTACTTC
cdr3_aa: CASSLLAAMASQETQYF

d_call: TRBD1
v_call: TRBV5-1
j_call: TRBJ2-5
clone_size: .
cdr3_nt: TGCGCCAGCAGCTCGGACAGGGCGCAAGAGACCCAGTACTTC
cdr3_aa: CASSSDRAQETQYF

d_call: .
v_call: TRBV18
j_call: TRBJ1-1
clone_size: few
cdr3_nt: TGTGCCAGCTCACCGGCCAACACTGAAGCTTTCTTT
cdr3_aa: CASSPANTEAFF